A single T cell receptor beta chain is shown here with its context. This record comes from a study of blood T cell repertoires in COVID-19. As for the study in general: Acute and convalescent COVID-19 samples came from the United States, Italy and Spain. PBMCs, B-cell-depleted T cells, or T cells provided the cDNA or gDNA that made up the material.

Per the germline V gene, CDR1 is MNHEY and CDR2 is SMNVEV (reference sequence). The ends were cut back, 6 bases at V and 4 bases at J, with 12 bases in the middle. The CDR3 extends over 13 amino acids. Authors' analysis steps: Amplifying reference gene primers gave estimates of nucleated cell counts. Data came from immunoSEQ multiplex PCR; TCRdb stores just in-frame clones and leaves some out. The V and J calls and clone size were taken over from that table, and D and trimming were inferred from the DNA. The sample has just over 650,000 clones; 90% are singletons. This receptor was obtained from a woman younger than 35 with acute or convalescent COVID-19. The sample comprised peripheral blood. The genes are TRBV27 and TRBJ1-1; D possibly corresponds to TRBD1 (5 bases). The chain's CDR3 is CASRTGSFTEAFF. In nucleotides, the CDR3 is TGTGCCAGCAGAACAGGATCCTTCACTGAAGCTTTCTTT.